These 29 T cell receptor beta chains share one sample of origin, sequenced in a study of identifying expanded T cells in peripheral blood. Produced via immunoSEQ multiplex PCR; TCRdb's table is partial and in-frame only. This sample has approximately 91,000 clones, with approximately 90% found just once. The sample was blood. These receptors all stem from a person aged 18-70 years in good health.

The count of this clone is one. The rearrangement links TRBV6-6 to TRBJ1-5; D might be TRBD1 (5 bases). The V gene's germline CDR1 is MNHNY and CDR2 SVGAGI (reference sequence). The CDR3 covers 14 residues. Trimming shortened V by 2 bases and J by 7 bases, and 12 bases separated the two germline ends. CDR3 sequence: CASSYRAGSQPQHF. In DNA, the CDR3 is TGTGCCAGCAGTTACAGGGCAGGGTCCCAGCCCCAGCATTTT.

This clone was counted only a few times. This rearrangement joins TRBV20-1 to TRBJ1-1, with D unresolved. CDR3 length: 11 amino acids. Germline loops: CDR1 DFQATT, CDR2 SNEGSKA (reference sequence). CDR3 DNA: TGCAGCCTTCAGCCGAACACTGAAGCTTTCTTT. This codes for CSLQPNTEAFF.

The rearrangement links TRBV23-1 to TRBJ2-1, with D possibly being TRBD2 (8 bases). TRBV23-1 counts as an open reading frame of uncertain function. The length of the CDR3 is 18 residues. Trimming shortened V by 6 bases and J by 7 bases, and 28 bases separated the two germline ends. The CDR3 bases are TGCGCCAGCAGGACCGGGGGGGAGGACAGGTGGGGCACAAATGAGCAGTTCTTC. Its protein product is CASRTGGEDRWGTNEQFF.

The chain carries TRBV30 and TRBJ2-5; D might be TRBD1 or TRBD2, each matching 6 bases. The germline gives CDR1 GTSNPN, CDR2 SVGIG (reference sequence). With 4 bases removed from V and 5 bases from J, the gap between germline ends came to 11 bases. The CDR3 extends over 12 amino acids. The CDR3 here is CAWTGGFETQYF. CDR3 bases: TGTGCCTGGACCGGGGGCTTTGAGACCCAGTACTTC.

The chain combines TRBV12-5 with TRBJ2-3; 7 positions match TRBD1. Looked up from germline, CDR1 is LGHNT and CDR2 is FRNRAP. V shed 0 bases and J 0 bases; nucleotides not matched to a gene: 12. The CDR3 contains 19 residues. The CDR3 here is CASGLVSDGQVYSTDTQYF. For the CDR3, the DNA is TGTGCTAGTGGTTTGGTCAGTGATGGACAGGTTTATAGCACAGATACGCAGTATTTT.

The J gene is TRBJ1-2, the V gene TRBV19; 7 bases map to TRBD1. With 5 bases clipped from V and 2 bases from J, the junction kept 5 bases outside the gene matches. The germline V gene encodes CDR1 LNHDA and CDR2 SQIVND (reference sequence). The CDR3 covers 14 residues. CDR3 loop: CASSAPGQNYGYTF. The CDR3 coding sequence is TGTGCCAGTAGTGCTCCGGGACAGAACTATGGCTACACCTTC.

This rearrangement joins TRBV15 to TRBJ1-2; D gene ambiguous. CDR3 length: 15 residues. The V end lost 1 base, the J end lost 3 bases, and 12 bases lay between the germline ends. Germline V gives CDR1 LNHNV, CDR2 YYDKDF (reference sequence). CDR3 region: CATSRGVQRYYGYTF. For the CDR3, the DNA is TGTGCCACCAGCAGAGGGGTACAGCGCTACTATGGCTACACCTTC.

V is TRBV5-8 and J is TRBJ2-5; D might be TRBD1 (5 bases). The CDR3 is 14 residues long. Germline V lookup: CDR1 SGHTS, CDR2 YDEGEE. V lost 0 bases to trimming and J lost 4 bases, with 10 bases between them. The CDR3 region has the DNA TGTGCCAGCAGCTTGGGTCAGGGCGCAGAGACCCAGTACTTC. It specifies CASSLGQGAETQYF.

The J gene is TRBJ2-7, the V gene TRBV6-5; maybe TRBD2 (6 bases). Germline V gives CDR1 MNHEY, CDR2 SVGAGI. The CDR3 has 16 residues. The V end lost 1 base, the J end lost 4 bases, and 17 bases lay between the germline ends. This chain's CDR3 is CASSYFPGVAEYEQYF. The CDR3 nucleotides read TGTGCCAGCAGTTACTTCCCCGGGGTAGCGGAATACGAGCAGTACTTC.

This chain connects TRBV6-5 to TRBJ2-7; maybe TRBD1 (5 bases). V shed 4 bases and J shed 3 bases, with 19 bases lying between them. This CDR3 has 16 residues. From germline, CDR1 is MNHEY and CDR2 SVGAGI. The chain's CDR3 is CASSFRTPTDLYEQYF. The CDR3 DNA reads TGTGCCAGCAGTTTCAGGACACCAACCGATCTCTACGAGCAGTACTTC.

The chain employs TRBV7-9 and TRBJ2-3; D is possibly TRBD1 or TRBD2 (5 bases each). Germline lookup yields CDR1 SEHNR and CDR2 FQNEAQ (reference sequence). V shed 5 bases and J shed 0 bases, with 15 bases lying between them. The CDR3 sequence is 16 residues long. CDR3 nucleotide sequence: TGTGCCAGCAGCAGGGACCGAGGCCCTAGCACAGATACGCAGTATTTT. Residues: CASSRDRGPSTDTQYF.

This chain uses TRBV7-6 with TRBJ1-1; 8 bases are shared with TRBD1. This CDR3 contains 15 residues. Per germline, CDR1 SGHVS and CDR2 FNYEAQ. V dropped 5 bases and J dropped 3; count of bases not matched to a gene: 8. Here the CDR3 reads CASSHPTGVDTEAFF. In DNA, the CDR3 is TGTGCCAGCAGCCACCCGACAGGGGTGGACACTGAAGCTTTCTTT.

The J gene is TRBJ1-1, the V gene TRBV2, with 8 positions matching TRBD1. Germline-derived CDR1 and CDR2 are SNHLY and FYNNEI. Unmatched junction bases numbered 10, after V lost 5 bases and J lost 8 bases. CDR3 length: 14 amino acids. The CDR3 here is CASSFDRGSSEAFF. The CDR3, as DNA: TGTGCCAGCAGTTTTGACAGGGGCTCTTCGGAAGCTTTCTTT.

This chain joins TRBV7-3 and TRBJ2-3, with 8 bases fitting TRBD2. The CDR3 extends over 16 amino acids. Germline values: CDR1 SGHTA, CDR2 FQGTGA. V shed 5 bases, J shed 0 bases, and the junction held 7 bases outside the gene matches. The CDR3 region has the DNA TGTGCCAGCAGCCCCTGGGGCGGGGGGAGCACAGATACGCAGTATTTT. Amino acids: CASSPWGGGSTDTQYF.

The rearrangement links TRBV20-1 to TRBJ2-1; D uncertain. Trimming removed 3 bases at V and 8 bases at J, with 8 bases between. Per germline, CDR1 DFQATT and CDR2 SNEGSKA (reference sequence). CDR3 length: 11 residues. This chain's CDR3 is CSASPGDEQFF. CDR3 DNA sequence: TGCAGTGCTAGCCCCGGCGATGAGCAGTTCTTC.

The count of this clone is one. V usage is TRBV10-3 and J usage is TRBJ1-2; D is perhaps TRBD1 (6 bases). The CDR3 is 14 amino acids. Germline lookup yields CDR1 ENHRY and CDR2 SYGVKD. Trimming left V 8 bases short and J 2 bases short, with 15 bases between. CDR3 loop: CAIREGGTNYGYTF. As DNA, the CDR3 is TGTGCCATCCGAGAAGGGGGGACCAACTATGGCTACACCTTC.

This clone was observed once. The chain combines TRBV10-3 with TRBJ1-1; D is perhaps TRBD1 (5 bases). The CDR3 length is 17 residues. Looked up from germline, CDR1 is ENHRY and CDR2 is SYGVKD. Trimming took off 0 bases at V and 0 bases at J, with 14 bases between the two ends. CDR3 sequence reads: CAISESGARSMNTEAFF. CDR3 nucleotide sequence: TGTGCCATCAGTGAGTCCGGGGCACGATCCATGAACACTGAAGCTTTCTTT.

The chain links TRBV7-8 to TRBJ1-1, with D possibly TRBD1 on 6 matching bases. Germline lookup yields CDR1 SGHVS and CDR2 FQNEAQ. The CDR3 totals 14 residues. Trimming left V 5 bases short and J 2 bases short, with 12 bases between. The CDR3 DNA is TGTGCCAGCAGCCGAGAGGGGGACAACACTGAAGCTTTCTTT. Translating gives CASSREGDNTEAFF.

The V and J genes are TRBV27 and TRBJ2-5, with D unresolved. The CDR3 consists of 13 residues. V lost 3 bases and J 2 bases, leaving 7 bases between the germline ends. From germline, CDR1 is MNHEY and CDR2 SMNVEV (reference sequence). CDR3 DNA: TGTGCCAGCAGTTTGGGTAGTCAAGAGACCCAGTACTTC. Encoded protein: CASSLGSQETQYF.

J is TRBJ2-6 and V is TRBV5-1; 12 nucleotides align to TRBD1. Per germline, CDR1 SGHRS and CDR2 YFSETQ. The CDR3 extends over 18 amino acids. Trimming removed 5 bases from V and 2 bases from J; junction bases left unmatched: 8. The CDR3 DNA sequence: TGCGCCAGCAGACAATCCGGGACAGGGGGCACTGGGGCCAACGTCCTGACTTTC. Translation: CASRQSGTGGTGANVLTF.

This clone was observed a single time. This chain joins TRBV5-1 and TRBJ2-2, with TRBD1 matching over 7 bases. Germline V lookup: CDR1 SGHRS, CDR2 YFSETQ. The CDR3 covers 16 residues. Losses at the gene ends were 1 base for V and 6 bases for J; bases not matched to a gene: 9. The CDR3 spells CASSLQTGVSAGELFF. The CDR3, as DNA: TGCGCCAGCAGCTTGCAAACAGGGGTTTCGGCCGGGGAGCTGTTTTTT.

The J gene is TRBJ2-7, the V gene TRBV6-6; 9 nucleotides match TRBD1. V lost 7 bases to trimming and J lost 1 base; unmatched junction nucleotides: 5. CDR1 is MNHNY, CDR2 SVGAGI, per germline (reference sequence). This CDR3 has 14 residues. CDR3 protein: CASTGTGKSYEQYF. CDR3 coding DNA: TGTGCCAGCACCGGGACAGGGAAGTCCTACGAGCAGTACTTC.

In DNA, the CDR3 is TGTGCCAGCAGTCTCCCTAGCGGGGTCCAAGAGACCCAGTACTTC. Protein sequence: CASSLPSGVQETQYF. The V gene is TRBV28, the J gene TRBJ2-5, with 9 bases aligning to TRBD2. In germline, CDR1 is MDHEN, CDR2 SYDVKM. The CDR3 covers 15 residues. The J segment lost 1 base and the V segment lost 5 bases, leaving 5 bases of the junction unmatched.

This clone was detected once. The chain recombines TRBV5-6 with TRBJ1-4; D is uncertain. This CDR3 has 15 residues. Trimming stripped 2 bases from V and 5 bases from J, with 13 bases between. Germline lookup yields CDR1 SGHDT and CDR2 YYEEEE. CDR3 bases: TGTGCCAGCAGCTTTAAGGGTAGGCGGAATGAAAAACTGTTTTTT. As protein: CASSFKGRRNEKLFF.

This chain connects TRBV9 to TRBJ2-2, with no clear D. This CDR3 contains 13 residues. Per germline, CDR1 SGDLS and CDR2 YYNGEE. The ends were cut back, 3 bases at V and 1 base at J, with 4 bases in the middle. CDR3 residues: CASSEGNTGELFF. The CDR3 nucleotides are TGTGCCAGCAGCGAGGGGAACACCGGGGAGCTGTTTTTT.

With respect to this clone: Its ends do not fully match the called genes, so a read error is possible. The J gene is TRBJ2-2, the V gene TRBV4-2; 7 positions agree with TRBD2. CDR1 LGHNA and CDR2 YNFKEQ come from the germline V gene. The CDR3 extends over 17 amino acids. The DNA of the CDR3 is TGTGTCAGCAGCCAAGTTGTGGGAGGGCCTGATACCGGGGAGCTGTTTTTT. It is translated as CVSSQVVGGPDTGELFF.

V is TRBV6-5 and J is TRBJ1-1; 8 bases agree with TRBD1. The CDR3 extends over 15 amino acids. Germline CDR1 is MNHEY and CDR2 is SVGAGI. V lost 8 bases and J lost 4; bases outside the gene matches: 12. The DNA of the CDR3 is TGTGCCAGCTACCCCTCGGACAGGGACGGCACTGAAGCTTTCTTT. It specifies CASYPSDRDGTEAFF.

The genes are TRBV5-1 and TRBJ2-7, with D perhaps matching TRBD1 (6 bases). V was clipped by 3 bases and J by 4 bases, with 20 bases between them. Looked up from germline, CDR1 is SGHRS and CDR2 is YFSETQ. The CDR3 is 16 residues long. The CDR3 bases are TGCGCCAGCAGCTACCTTGGACAGTCGGTCGAATACGAGCAGTACTTC. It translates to CASSYLGQSVEYEQYF. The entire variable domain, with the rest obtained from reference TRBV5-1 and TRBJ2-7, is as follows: KAGVTQTPRYLIKTRGQQVTLSCSPISGHRSVSWYQQTPGQGLQFLFEYFSETQRNKGNFPGRFSGRQFSNSRSEMNVSTLELGDSALYLCASSYLGQSVEYEQYFGPGTRLTVT.

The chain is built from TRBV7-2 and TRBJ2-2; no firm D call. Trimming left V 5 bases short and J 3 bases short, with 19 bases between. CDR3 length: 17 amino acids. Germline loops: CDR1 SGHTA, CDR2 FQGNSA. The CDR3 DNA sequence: TGTGCCAGCAGCGCCGCCCCCTGGGGTGGATACACCGGGGAGCTGTTTTTT. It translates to CASSAAPWGGYTGELFF.